These 29 T cell receptor beta chains were all obtained from the same sample, sequenced in a study of shared clonotypes between healthy human individuals. CD45RO negativity and positive selection for CCR7 defined naive CD8 cells, a population that excluded terminally differentiated effector memory CD45RA+ cells. Profiled with immunoSEQ multiplex PCR; TCRdb holds only in-frame clones, not every one. The sample lists about 2.1 million clones, approximately 92% occurring once. The sequencing input was naive CD8+ T cells from PBMCs. The receptor set was obtained from a man aged 18 to 30 in good health. Some clones in this sample may be carry-over from other donors' samples.

This sequence joins TRBV5-1 and TRBJ1-1, with 9 bases aligning to TRBD1. The CDR3 contains 15 residues. The germline V gene has CDR1 SGHRS and CDR2 YFSETQ. With V trimmed by 0 bases and J by 4 bases, 4 bases remained unmatched. The chain's CDR3 is CASSLDTGGFTEAFF. The CDR3 region has the DNA TGCGCCAGCAGCTTGGATACAGGGGGCTTCACTGAAGCTTTCTTT.

This chain links TRBV5-6 with TRBJ2-7; a weak D match, TRBD1 (6 bases). The CDR3 runs to 15 residues. CDR1 is SGHDT and CDR2 is YYEEEE in the germline V gene. V lost 1 base and J 2 bases, leaving 13 bases between the germline ends. Here the CDR3 reads CASSLNWAGAYEQYF. The DNA of the CDR3 is TGTGCCAGCAGCTTGAACTGGGCAGGGGCCTACGAGCAGTACTTC.

Notes on this clone: This same CDR3 is encoded by further DNA sequences in the sample. The chain links TRBV27 to TRBJ2-7; unclear D gene. The germline V and J ends were trimmed by 3 bases and 2 bases, with 8 bases remaining between them. Germline CDR1 MNHEY, CDR2 SMNVEV (reference sequence). The CDR3 is 13 residues long. Written as DNA, the CDR3 is TGTGCCAGCAGTTTTAGGCAGACCTACGAGCAGTACTTC. Protein product: CASSFRQTYEQYF.

The chain joins TRBV30 to TRBJ1-2, with D maybe TRBD1 (5 bases). The CDR3 consists of 13 residues. Trimming stripped 3 bases from V and 4 bases from J, with 12 bases between. Germline CDR1 and CDR2: GTSNPN and SVGIG (reference sequence). CDR3 residues: CAWRRGAGYGYTF. The CDR3 bases are TGTGCCTGGAGGAGAGGGGCAGGCTATGGCTACACCTTC.

The chain links TRBV5-4 to TRBJ1-3, with 8 nucleotides matching TRBD1. Trimming removed 4 bases from V and 4 bases from J; junction bases left unmatched: 7. This CDR3 region has 15 residues. Per germline, CDR1 SGHNT and CDR2 YYREEE (reference sequence). CDR3 amino acids: CASSTDRVTGNTIYF. CDR3 in DNA: TGTGCCAGCAGCACGGACAGGGTGACCGGAAACACCATATATTTT.

The chain has TRBV6-1 and TRBJ2-5; 8 nucleotides agree with TRBD2. The CDR3 has 16 residues. The V gene end was trimmed by 1 base and the J gene end by 5 bases; junction bases not matched to a gene: 9. The V gene's germline CDR1 is MNHNS and CDR2 SASEGT. CDR3 sequence (DNA): TGTGCCAGCAGTGAAGTAGTCGGGAGGGGCGCGGAGACCCAGTACTTC. Encoded protein: CASSEVVGRGAETQYF.

Remarks on this clone: The junction and the germline gene differ at one end; a read error may be behind it. The chain couples TRBV27 to TRBJ1-5, with TRBD1 matching 9 bases. The CDR3 is 17 amino acids. From germline, CDR1 is MNHEY and CDR2 SMNVEV (reference sequence). CDR3 protein: CASSISPRQGVMQPQHF. The CDR3, as DNA: TGTGCCAGCAGTATATCCCCACGACAGGGGGTGATGCAGCCCCAGCATTTT.

This chain uses TRBV18 with TRBJ2-2; 7 bases match TRBD1. The CDR3 sequence is 16 residues long. Germline V lookup: CDR1 KGHSH, CDR2 LQKENI. The V and J ends lost 0 bases and 6 bases, in that order; junction bases with no gene match: 7. In DNA form, the CDR3 reads TGTGCCAGCTCACCACCCTGGACAGGTTTACCCGGGGAGCTGTTTTTT. This sequence encodes CASSPPWTGLPGELFF.

Only a few counts were recorded for this clone. The identical CDR3 is also encoded by other nucleotide sequences in the sample. CDR3 nucleotides: TGTGCCAGCAGTCCCCGGGACAGCTCCTACGAGCAGTACTTC. Its translation is CASSPRDSSYEQYF. The chain links TRBV27 to TRBJ2-7; 7 nucleotides line up with TRBD1. The V segment lost 5 bases and the J segment 0 bases; nucleotides outside the gene matches: 4. The CDR3 length is 14 residues. CDR1 is MNHEY and CDR2 is SMNVEV in the germline V gene (reference sequence).

This chain joins TRBV28 and TRBJ2-5; the match to TRBD2 covers 8 bases. Unmatched junction bases numbered 12, after V lost 5 bases and J lost 4 bases. The CDR3 length is 16 residues. Germline values: CDR1 MDHEN, CDR2 SYDVKM. The CDR3 protein is CASSPLGTSFSETQYF. The DNA for the CDR3 is TGTGCCAGCAGTCCACTCGGGACTAGTTTTTCAGAGACCCAGTACTTC.

The genes are TRBV28 and TRBJ2-2; the D gene is possibly TRBD2 (6 bases). CDR3 size: 11 residues. The V end was cut by 8 bases, the J end by 6 bases, with 7 bases between. Germline V gives CDR1 MDHEN, CDR2 SYDVKM. The CDR3 sequence: CASWGAGELFF. The CDR3 region has the DNA TGTGCCAGCTGGGGGGCCGGGGAGCTGTTTTTT.

On this clone itself: In the same sample, other DNA sequences code for this CDR3. The V and J genes are TRBV19 and TRBJ2-7; 7 bases align to TRBD1. Germline loops: CDR1 LNHDA, CDR2 SQIVND (reference sequence). J gave up 0 bases and V 5 bases, and 1 base lay outside the gene matches. The CDR3 has 13 amino acids. The chain's CDR3 is CASSGDSSYEQYF. The CDR3 DNA sequence: TGTGCCAGTAGTGGGGACAGCTCCTACGAGCAGTACTTC.

V and J are TRBV18 and TRBJ1-3; D gene unclear. Trimming stripped 5 bases from V and 0 bases from J, with 17 bases between. Germline assignment: CDR1 KGHSH and CDR2 LQKENI. This CDR3 contains 17 residues. The CDR3 sequence is CASSIGEPSFSGNTIYF. DNA of the CDR3: TGTGCCAGCTCAATCGGAGAGCCATCTTTCTCTGGAAACACCATATATTTT.

The rearrangement links TRBV5-6 to TRBJ2-1; 11 bases fit TRBD2. The CDR3 contains 19 residues. V shed 2 bases, J shed 0 bases, and the junction held 10 bases outside the gene matches. Germline-derived CDR1 and CDR2 are SGHDT and YYEEEE. Here the CDR3 reads CASSFPGLAEEASYNEQFF. The CDR3 bases are TGTGCCAGCAGCTTTCCGGGACTAGCGGAGGAGGCCTCCTACAATGAGCAGTTCTTC.

The V call is TRBV6-5, the J call TRBJ2-1; 10 nucleotides line up with TRBD2. This CDR3 spans 16 amino acids. J lost 5 bases, V lost 5 bases, and 9 bases had no gene match. CDR1 and CDR2 from the germline V gene are MNHEY and SVGAGI. In nucleotides, the CDR3 is TGTGCCAGCAGTCACTACCAAACTAGCGGGGACAATGAGCAGTTCTTC. Translation gives CASSHYQTSGDNEQFF.

This clone has just a few counts. The chain joins TRBV7-9 to TRBJ2-4, with D possibly TRBD1 on 5 matching bases. Germline-derived CDR1 and CDR2 are SEHNR and FQNEAQ (reference sequence). Deletions cut 7 bases from V and 1 base from J, with 8 bases between. The CDR3 totals 13 residues. The CDR3 loop is CASTGQAKNIQYF. CDR3 nucleotide sequence: TGTGCCAGCACAGGGCAGGCCAAAAACATTCAGTACTTC. The full variable domain, with the rest looked up from reference TRBV7-9 and TRBJ2-4, is DTGVSQNPRHKITKRGQNVTFRCDPISEHNRLYWYRQTLGQGPEFLTYFQNEAQLEKSRLLSDRFSAERPKGSFSTLEIQRTEQGDSAMYLCASTGQAKNIQYFGAGTRLSVL.

The gene calls are TRBV7-8 and TRBJ2-7, with 9 bases lining up with TRBD1. Germline V gene lookup returns CDR1 SGHVS and CDR2 FQNEAQ. The CDR3 consists of 14 residues. V trimming: 5 bases; J trimming: 3 bases; junction bases outside the gene matches: 5. The CDR3 sequence: CASSPRQGGYEQYF. The DNA for the CDR3 is TGTGCCAGCAGCCCCCGACAGGGGGGCTACGAGCAGTACTTC.

The J gene is TRBJ1-1, the V gene TRBV4-3, with D unresolved. The CDR3 totals 15 residues. The germline V gene encodes CDR1 LGHNA and CDR2 YSLEER. Trimming took 0 bases from V and 3 from J, leaving 11 bases between them. The CDR3: CASSQEIGGHTEAFF. The DNA for the CDR3 is TGCGCCAGCAGCCAAGAGATAGGCGGGCACACTGAAGCTTTCTTT.

The chain employs TRBV27 and TRBJ2-7, with a tentative D call TRBD2 (5 bases). Trimming took 5 bases from V and 7 from J, leaving 21 bases between them. This CDR3 is 15 amino acids long. The germline CDR1 and CDR2 sequences are MNHEY and SMNVEV (reference sequence). CDR3 in DNA: TGTGCCAGCAGTACGCTCCCCGGCGGGTTGGGAGAGCAGTACTTC. Translation gives CASSTLPGGLGEQYF.

The chain employs TRBV2 and TRBJ2-5, with D tentatively TRBD1 (7 bases). The CDR3 is 13 amino acids. Germline CDR1 SNHLY, CDR2 FYNNEI. Trimming stripped 10 bases from V and 3 bases from J, with 15 bases between. This chain's CDR3 is CATGGDSKETQYF. The CDR3 DNA sequence: TGTGCCACCGGAGGGGACAGCAAAGAGACCCAGTACTTC.

The chain is built from TRBV9 and TRBJ2-7; a weak D match, TRBD1 (6 bases). Trimming stripped 0 bases from V and 1 base from J, with 11 bases between. Germline CDR1 and CDR2: SGDLS and YYNGEE. This CDR3 contains 15 residues. In nucleotides, the CDR3 is TGTGCCAGCAGCGTAGCCGAGACAGGATCCTACGAGCAGTACTTC. Translated, it gives CASSVAETGSYEQYF.

V gene TRBV7-8 combines with J gene TRBJ2-1; D gene uncertain. The CDR3 is 12 amino acids. The germline V and J ends were trimmed by 2 bases and 7 bases, with 6 bases remaining between them. Germline V gene sequence: CDR1 SGHVS, CDR2 FQNEAQ. The CDR3 DNA follows: TGTGCCAGCAGCTTAAAGGTTAATGAGCAGTTCTTC. This translates into CASSLKVNEQFF.

The genes are TRBV6-6 and TRBJ2-1; 8 bases are shared with TRBD2. The CDR3 loop spans 14 amino acids. Looked up from germline, CDR1 is MNHNY and CDR2 is SVGAGI (reference sequence). The V segment lost 8 bases and the J segment 4 bases; nucleotides outside the gene matches: 7. CDR3 region: CASAREGRYNEQFF. CDR3 DNA: TGTGCCAGCGCCCGGGAGGGCCGTTACAATGAGCAGTTCTTC.

The rearrangement uses TRBV29-1 and TRBJ2-7, with TRBD2 identical over 8 bases. V dropped 5 bases and J dropped 1; count of bases not matched to a gene: 7. Germline V gene sequence: CDR1 SQVTM, CDR2 ANQGSEA. The CDR3 is 14 amino acids. CDR3 DNA sequence: TGCAGCGTTCTTACGGGAGGGCCTTCCTACGAGCAGTACTTC. Translated: CSVLTGGPSYEQYF.

This clone was detected a few times. The chain joins TRBV25-1 to TRBJ1-1; the match to TRBD1 covers 11 bases. The CDR3 contains 12 residues. J was trimmed by 13 bases and V by 3 bases; bases with no gene match: 4. Germline V gene sequence: CDR1 MGHDK, CDR2 SYGVNS. CDR3 amino acids: CASSEDRGQGFF. The CDR3 region has the DNA TGTGCCAGCAGTGAGGACAGGGGGCAAGGTTTCTTT.

The V call is TRBV5-1, the J call TRBJ2-5; 9 nucleotides align to TRBD1. Judging by the DNA end, TRBJ2-7 fits better; the J call may be wrong. This CDR3 has 14 amino acids. The germline V gene has CDR1 SGHRS and CDR2 YFSETQ. In nucleotides, the CDR3 is TGCGCCAGCAGCTCCGGGACAGGGTACTACGAGCAGTACTTC. This encodes CASSSGTGYYEQYF.

The genes are TRBV7-3 and TRBJ2-1; D unresolved. This CDR3 is built from 15 residues. CDR1 and CDR2 (germline): SGHTA, FQGTGA. Trimming cost V 2 bases and J 0 bases, with 8 bases left between them. The CDR3 spells CASSLASSSYNEQFF. The CDR3 DNA follows: TGTGCCAGCAGCTTAGCGTCTAGCTCCTACAATGAGCAGTTCTTC.

To note about this clone: This same CDR3 is encoded by further DNA sequences in the sample. The rearrangement uses TRBV4-3 and TRBJ1-1, with a possible D match to TRBD1 (5 bases). Looked up from germline, CDR1 is LGHNA and CDR2 is YSLEER. The CDR3 is 13 residues long. Trimming shortened V by 0 bases and J by 3 bases, and 5 bases separated the two germline ends. The CDR3: CASSQDRDTEAFF. The CDR3 region has the DNA TGCGCCAGCAGCCAAGACAGGGACACTGAAGCTTTCTTT.

V gene TRBV28 combines with J gene TRBJ2-7; possible D gene TRBD2, 7 bases. The V end lost 5 bases, the J end lost 3 bases, and 20 bases lay between the germline ends. The germline gives CDR1 MDHEN, CDR2 SYDVKM. The CDR3 length is 16 residues. The CDR3 sequence is CASSSARTGGRYEQYF. Here the CDR3 DNA reads TGTGCCAGCAGTAGTGCTAGAACGGGGGGCCGCTACGAGCAGTACTTC.